These T cell receptor beta chains were read from a single sample in a study of blood T cell repertoires in COVID-19. Sequencing used immunoSEQ multiplex PCR; TCRdb keeps in-frame clones, though not all of them. The sample holds roughly 250,000 clones, 85% to 90% seen once. Sequenced material: PBMCs or T cells enriched from blood (not recorded which). These TCRs come from a woman between 50 and 59 years old who had recovered from COVID-19. Each CDR3 is given with its conserved first and last residue. A D gene is named only where the DNA matches it firmly. Not every row has a clone size; where given, it reads once, few, many or a size class.

>-|-|TRBJ2-7|TRBV9
TGTGCCAGCAGCGTAGGGGTAGCGGAGACCTACGAGCAGTACTTC
CASSVGVAETYEQYF
>-|once|TRBJ2-6|TRBV2
TGTGCCAGCAGCCCCCTGGCCTTTCCCACTGGGGCCAACGTCCTGACTTTC
CASSPLAFPTGANVLTF
>TRBD2|-|TRBJ2-1|TRBV7-7
TGTGCTAGCAGCTTAGTGCTAGCGGGGAACAATGAGCAGTTCTTC
CASSLVLAGNNEQFF
>TRBD1|-|TRBJ1-2|TRBV10-3
TGTGCCACGCGTCGAAATGAGGGGACAGGTCCCAAAGCGGGAGGCTACACCTTC
CATRRNEGTGPKAGGYTF
>TRBD1|-|TRBJ1-5|TRBV7-8
TGTGCCAGCAGCCTTCGGAACAGGGGGATCGGTCAGCCCCAGCATTTT
CASSLRNRGIGQPQHF
>TRBD2|-|TRBJ2-5|TRBV3-1/TRBV3-2
TGTGCCAGCAGCCCTGAGCGCGTGGCGGGAGGAAAGGAGACCCAGTACTTC
CASSPERVAGGKETQYF
>TRBD2|once|TRBJ2-1|TRBV24-1
TGTGCCACCAGTGTACCCGCGGGAGGGCCGGATGAGCAGTTCTTC
CATSVPAGGPDEQFF
>TRBD2|-|TRBJ2-2|TRBV7-6
TGTGCCAGCAGCTGGGGGACTAGCGGGAGCACCGGGGAGCTGTTTTTT
CASSWGTSGSTGELFF
>-|-|TRBJ1-2|TRBV28
TGTGCCAGCAGTTTAATTACAGGGTATGGCTACACCTTC
CASSLITGYGYTF
>TRBD1|-|TRBJ2-7|TRBV28
TGTGCCAGCAGCCACCGGGACAGGAAAGTCGGCGAGCAGTACTTC
CASSHRDRKVGEQYF
>TRBD1|few|TRBJ1-3|TRBV28
TGTGCCAGCGGACAGGGGGAAAACACCATATATTTT
CASGQGENTIYF
>TRBD1|-|TRBJ2-3|TRBV24-1
TGTGCCACCAGTGAACGGACAGGGGAGCCAGATACGCAGTATTTT
CATSERTGEPDTQYF
>TRBD1|-|TRBJ1-2|TRBV24-1
TGTGCCACCAGTGATGGAAACAGGGGGAATGGCTACACCTTC
CATSDGNRGNGYTF
>-|-|TRBJ2-1|TRBV20-1
TGCAGTGCGGGCCCAGGGGTTGAGCAGTTCTTC
CSAGPGVEQFF
>TRBD1|-|TRBJ2-1|TRBV6-2/TRBV6-3
TGTGCCAGCAGTGAGGGGACAGACCACAATGAGCAGTTCTTC
CASSEGTDHNEQFF
>TRBD1|-|TRBJ2-7|TRBV5-1
TGCGCCAGCAGCTTGGGACAGGGCCGCGAGCAGTACTTC
CASSLGQGREQYF
>TRBD1|-|TRBJ1-5|TRBV4-1
TGCGCCAGCAGCCAAGATCGACAGGGTAATCAGCCCCAGCATTTT
CASSQDRQGNQPQHF
>TRBD1|once|TRBJ2-7|TRBV19
TGTGCCAGTAGGTCTGGGACAGTTAACTCCTACGAGCAGTACTTC
CASRSGTVNSYEQYF
>TRBD1|-|TRBJ2-5|TRBV7-7
TGTGCTAGCAGCTTAGTGACAGGGGAAGAGACCCAGTACTTC
CASSLVTGEETQYF